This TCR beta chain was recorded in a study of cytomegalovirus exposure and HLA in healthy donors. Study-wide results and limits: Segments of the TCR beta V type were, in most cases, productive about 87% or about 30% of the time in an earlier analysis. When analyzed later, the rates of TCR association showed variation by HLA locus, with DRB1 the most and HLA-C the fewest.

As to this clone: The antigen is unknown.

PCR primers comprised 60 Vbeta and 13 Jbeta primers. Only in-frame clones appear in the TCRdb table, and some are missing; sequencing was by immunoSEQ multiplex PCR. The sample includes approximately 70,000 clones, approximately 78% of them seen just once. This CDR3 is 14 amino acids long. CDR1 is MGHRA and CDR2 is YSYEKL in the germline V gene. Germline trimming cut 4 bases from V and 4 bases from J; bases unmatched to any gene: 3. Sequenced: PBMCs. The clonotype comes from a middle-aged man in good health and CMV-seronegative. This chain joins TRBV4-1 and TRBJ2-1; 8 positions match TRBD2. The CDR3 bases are TGCGCCAGCAGCCGAATAGCGGGGTACAATGAGCAGTTCTTC. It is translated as CASSRIAGYNEQFF.